This T cell receptor (beta chain) was recovered during a study of T cells after yellow fever vaccination. The wider study: Each low-cell-number fraction was prepared by means of SMART-Seq v4 Ultra Low Input. Findings and limits, study-wide: Contamination of FACS-sorted repertoires by abundant clonotypes from the bulk population could occur. Post-booster samples contained most primary-vaccination clones (more than 95% CD4, almost 90% CD8).

The sample holds a few counts of this clonotype. Per germline, CDR1 SGHAT and CDR2 FQNNGV. Between the trimmed V and J ends, which lost 5 bases and 6 bases, there was a span of 14 bases. This CDR3 has 15 residues. Generation of TCR cDNA used 5'RACE template switching (which added a universal primer site and UMIs). TCRdb passed the 5' RACE reads through MiXCR, listing each CDR3 protein once. Among more than 65,000 distinct CDR3 sequences, roughly 15% were seen once, and the ten largest hold roughly 24%. This TCR was recovered from a man aged 18 to 29 who received the YFV17D yellow fever vaccine. The sample here was CD8+ T cells not binding an NS4B(214-222) dextramer, sorted from PBMCs, taken less than 25 days after the first yellow fever vaccination. The chain carries TRBV11-2 and TRBJ1-6, with D possibly TRBD1 on 5 matching bases. CDR3: CASSRGRELNSPLHF. The CDR3 nucleotides read TGTGCCAGCAGCCGGGGCCGCGAGCTTAATTCACCCCTCCACTTT. Variable domain in full (rest from reference TRBV11-2 and TRBJ1-6): EAGVAQSPRYKIIEKRQSVAFWCNPISGHATLYWYQQILGQGPKLLIQFQNNGVVDDSQLPKDRFSAERLKGVDSTLKIQPAKLEDSAVYLCASSRGRELNSPLHFGNGTRLTVT.